The clone carrying this TCR beta chain was counted once. Its antigen is as yet unknown. The data were taken from a study of T cell responses to AZD1222 COVID-19 vaccine. Findings of the study overall: A mostly white British donor set with more females was recruited, and clonal diversity was possibly underestimated. A rise in Spike-specific TCR breadth and depth followed two AZD1222 doses. Researchers report vaccine-associated CD4 TCRs spanning spike, with dominance at 160-218 and 743-854.

The data were produced by immunoSEQ multiplex PCR, yet TCRdb's version contains in-frame clones alone and is incomplete. The sample records more than 150,000 clones, around 94% being singletons. There are 15 residues in the CDR3. V lost 5 bases and J 6 bases, leaving 19 bases between the germline ends. Germline V gene data show CDR1 as MDHEN and CDR2 as SYDVKM. This rearrangement joins TRBV28 to TRBJ1-1; weak D call: TRBD1 (6 bases). Sample: peripheral blood, taken on day 0 of AZD1222 vaccination. This TCR was sampled from an adult in good health. CDR3 bases: TGTGCCAGCAGTCTGATTCGGGGGCGCGGGTCTGAAGCTTTCTTT. Translation gives CASSLIRGRGSEAFF.